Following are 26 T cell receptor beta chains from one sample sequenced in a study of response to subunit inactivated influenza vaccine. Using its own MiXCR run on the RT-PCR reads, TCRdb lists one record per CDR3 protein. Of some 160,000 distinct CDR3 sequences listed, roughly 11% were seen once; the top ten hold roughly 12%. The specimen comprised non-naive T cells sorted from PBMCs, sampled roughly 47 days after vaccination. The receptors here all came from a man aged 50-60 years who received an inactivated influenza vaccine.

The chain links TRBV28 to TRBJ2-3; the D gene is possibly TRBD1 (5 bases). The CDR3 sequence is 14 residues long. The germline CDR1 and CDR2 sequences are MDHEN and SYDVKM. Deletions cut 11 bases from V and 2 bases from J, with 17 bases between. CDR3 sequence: CAATRTSLTDTQYF. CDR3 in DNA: TGTGCCGCCACCCGGACAAGCCTCACAGATACGCAGTATTTT.

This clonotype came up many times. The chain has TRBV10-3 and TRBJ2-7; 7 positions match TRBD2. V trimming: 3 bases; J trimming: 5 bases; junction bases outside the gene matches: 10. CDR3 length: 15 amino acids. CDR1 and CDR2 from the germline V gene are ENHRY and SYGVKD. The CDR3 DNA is TGTGCCATCAGTGACCGGGGCGGGAGCCGTGACGAGCAGTACTTC. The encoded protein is CAISDRGGSRDEQYF.

CDR3 in DNA: TGTGCCAGCAGTTACGTCGAGACAGGGGATTGGTTGCAAGCTAATGAAAAACTGTTTTTT. Its protein product is CASSYVETGDWLQANEKLFF. V gene TRBV6-2 or TRBV6-3 combines with J gene TRBJ1-4; 8 bases are shared with TRBD1. Germline V gives CDR1 MNHEY, CDR2 SVGEGT. The V gene end was trimmed by 2 bases and the J gene end by 3 bases; junction bases not matched to a gene: 17. This CDR3 contains 20 residues.

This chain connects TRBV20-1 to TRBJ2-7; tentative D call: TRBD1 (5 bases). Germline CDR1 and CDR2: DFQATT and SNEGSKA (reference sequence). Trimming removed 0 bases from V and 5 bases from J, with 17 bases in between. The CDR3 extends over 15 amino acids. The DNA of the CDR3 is TGCAGTGCTAGAGAGATCTCCGGACACGGGCACGAGCAGTACTTC. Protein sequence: CSAREISGHGHEQYF.

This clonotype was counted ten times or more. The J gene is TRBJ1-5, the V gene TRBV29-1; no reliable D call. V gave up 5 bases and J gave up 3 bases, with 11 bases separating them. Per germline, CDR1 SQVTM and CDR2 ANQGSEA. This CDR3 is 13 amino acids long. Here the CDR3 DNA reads TGCAGCGTTAGCCAGGAAACCAATCAGCCCCAGCATTTT. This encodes CSVSQETNQPQHF.

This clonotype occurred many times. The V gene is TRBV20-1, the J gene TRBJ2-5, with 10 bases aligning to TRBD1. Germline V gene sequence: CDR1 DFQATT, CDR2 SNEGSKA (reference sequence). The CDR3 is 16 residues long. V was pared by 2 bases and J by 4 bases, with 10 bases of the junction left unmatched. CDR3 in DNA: TGCAGTGCTAGACCCTTTAGACAGGGGGCAACAGAGACCCAGTACTTC. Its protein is CSARPFRQGATETQYF.

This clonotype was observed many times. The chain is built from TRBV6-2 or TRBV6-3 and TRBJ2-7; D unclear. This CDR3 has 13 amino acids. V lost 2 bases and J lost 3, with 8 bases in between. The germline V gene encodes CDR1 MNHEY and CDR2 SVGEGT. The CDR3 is CASSYLRGYEQYF. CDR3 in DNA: TGTGCCAGCAGTTACCTCCGCGGCTACGAGCAGTACTTC.

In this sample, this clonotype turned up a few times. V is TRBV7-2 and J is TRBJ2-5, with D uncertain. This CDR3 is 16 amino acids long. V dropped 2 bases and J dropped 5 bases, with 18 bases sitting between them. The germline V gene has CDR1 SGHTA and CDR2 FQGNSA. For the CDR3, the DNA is TGTGCCAGCAGCTTATTTGGGCACGGCGTTGGGGAGACCCAGTACTTC. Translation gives CASSLFGHGVGETQYF.

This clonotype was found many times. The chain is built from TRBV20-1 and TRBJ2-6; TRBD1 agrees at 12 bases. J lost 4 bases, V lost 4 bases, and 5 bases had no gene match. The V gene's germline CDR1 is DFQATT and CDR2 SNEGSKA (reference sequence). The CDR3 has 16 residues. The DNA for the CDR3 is TGCAGTGCTAAGGGACAGGGGGCGCTGGGGGCCAACGTCCTGACTTTC. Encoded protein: CSAKGQGALGANVLTF.

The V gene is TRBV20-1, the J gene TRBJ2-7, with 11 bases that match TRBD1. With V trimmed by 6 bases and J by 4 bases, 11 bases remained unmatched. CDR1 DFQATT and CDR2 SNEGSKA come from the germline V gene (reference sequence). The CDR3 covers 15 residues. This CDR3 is CSASFGGTGGYEQYF. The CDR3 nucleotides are TGCAGTGCCTCATTTGGGGGGACAGGGGGTTACGAGCAGTACTTC.

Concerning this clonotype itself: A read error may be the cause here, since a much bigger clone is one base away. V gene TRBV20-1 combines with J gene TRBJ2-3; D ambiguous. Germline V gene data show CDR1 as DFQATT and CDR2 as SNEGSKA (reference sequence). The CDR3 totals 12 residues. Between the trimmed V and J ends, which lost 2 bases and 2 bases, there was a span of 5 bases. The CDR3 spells CSARSDTDTQYF. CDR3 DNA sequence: TGCAGTGCTAGATCCGACACAGATACGCAGTATTTT.

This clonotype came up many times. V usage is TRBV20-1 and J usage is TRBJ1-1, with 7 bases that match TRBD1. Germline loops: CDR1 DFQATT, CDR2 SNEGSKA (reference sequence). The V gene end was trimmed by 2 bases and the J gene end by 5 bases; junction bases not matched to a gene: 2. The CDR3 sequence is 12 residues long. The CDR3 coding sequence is TGCAGTGCTAGACAGGGGGATACTGAAGCTTTCTTT. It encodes CSARQGDTEAFF.

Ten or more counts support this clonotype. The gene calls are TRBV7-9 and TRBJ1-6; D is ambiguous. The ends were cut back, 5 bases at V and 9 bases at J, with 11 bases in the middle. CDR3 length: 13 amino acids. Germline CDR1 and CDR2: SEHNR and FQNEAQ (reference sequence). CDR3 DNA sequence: TGTGCCAGCAGCCCGAGTCCGACTTCACCCCTCCACTTT. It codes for CASSPSPTSPLHF.

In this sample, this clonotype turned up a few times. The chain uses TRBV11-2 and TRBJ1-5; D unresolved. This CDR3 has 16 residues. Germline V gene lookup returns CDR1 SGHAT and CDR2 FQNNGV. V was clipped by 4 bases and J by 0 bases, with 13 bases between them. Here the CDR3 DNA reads TGTGCCAGCAGCTGGCACCGAGGTAATAGCAATCAGCCCCAGCATTTT. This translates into CASSWHRGNSNQPQHF.

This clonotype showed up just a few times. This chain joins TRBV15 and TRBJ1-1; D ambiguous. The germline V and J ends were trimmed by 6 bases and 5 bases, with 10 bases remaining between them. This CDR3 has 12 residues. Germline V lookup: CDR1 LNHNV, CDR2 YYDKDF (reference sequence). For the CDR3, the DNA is TGTGCCACCAGTCCATTTGGGACTGAAGCTTTCTTT. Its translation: CATSPFGTEAFF.

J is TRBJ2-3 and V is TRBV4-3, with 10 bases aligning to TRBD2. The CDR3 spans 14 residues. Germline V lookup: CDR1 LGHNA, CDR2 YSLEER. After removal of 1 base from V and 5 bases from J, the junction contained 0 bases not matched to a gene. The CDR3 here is CASSQGLAGDTQYF. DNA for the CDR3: TGCGCCAGCAGCCAAGGACTAGCGGGAGATACGCAGTATTTT.

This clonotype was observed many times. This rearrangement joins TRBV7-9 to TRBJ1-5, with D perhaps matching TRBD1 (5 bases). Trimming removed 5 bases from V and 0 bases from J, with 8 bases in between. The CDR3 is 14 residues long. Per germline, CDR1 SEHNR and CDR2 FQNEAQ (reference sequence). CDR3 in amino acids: CASSGAYSNQPQHF. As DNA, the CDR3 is TGTGCCAGCAGCGGGGCCTATAGCAATCAGCCCCAGCATTTT.

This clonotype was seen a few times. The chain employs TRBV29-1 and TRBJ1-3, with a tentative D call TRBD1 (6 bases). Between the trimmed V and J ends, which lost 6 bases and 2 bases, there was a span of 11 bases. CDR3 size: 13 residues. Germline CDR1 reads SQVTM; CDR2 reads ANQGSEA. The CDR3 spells CSVTDRTGNTIYF. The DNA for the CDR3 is TGCAGCGTGACTGACAGGACTGGAAACACCATATATTTT.

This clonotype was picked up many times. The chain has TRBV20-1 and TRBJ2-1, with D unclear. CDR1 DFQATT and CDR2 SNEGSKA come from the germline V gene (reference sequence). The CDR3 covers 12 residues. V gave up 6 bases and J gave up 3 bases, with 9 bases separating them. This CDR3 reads CSAAPHYNEQFF. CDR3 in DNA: TGCAGTGCCGCGCCACACTACAATGAGCAGTTCTTC.

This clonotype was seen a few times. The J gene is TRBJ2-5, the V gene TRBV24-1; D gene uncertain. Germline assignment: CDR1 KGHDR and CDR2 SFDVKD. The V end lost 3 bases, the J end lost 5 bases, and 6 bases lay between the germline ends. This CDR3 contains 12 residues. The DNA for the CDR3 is TGTGCCACCAGTGATGGCGGTGAGACCCAGTACTTC. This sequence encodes CATSDGGETQYF.

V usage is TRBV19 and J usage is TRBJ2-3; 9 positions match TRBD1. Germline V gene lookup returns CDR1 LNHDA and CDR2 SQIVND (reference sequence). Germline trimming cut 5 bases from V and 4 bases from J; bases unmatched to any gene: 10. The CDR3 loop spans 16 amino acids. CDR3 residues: CASSLPGTGSADTQYF. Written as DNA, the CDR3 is TGTGCCAGTAGTCTGCCGGGGACAGGGAGCGCAGATACGCAGTATTTT.

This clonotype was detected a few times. The CDR3 here is CASSYGPNGSGYTF. The CDR3 region has the DNA TGTGCCAGCAGTTACGGGCCAAACGGATCCGGCTACACCTTC. This chain joins TRBV6-2 or TRBV6-3 and TRBJ1-2; D unclear. This CDR3 contains 14 residues. In germline, CDR1 is MNHEY, CDR2 SVGEGT. The V gene lost 2 bases and the J gene lost 8 bases, with 15 bases spanning the gap.

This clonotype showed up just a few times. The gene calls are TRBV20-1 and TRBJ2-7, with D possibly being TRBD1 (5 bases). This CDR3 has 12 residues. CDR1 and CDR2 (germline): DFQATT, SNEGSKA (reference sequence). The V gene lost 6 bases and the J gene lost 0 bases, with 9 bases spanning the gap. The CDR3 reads CSAPRASYEQYF. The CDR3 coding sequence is TGCAGTGCACCCAGGGCCTCCTACGAGCAGTACTTC.

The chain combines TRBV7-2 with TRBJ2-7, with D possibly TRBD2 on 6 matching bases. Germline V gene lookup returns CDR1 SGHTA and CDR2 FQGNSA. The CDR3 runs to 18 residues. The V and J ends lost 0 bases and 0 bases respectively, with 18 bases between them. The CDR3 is CASSLAPRGGRRSYEQYF. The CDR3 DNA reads TGTGCCAGCAGCTTAGCCCCTCGGGGAGGCAGACGCTCCTACGAGCAGTACTTC. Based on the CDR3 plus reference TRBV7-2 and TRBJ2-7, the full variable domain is GAGVSQSPSNKVTEKGKDVELRCDPISGHTALYWYRQSLGQGLEFLIYFQGNSAPDKSGLPSDRFSAERTGGSVSTLTIQRTQQEDSAVYLCASSLAPRGGRRSYEQYFGPGTRLTVT.

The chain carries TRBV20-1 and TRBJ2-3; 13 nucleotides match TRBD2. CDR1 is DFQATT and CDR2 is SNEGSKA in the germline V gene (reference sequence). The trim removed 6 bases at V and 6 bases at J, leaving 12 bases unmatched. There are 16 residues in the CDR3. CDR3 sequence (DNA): TGCAGTGCCCCACCAACTAGCGGGAGGGCCGGGGATACGCAGTATTTT. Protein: CSAPPTSGRAGDTQYF.

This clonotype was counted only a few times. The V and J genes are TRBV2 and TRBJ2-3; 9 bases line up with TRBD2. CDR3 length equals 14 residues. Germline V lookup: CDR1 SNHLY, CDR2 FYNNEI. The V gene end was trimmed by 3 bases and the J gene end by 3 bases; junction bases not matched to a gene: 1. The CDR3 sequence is CASSDSGGTDTQYF. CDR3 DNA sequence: TGTGCCAGCAGTGATAGCGGGGGTACAGATACGCAGTATTTT.